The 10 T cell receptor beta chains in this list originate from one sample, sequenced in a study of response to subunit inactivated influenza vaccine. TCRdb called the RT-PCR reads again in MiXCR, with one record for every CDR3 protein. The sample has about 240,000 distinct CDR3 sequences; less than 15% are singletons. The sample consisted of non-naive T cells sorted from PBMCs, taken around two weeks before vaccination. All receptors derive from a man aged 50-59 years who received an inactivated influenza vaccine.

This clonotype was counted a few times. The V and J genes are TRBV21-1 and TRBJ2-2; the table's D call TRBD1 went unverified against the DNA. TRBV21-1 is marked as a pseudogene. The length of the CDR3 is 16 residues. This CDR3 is CASSTEDRDGTGELFF. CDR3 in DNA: TGTGCCAGCAGCACTGAGGACAGGGATGGCACCGGGGAGCTGTTTTTT.

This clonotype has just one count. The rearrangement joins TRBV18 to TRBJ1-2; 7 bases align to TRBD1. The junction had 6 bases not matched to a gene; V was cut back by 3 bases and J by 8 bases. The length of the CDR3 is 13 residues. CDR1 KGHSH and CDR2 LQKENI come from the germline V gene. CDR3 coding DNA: TGTGCCAGCTCACCGAGACAGGGAGAAGGCTACACCTTC. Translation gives CASSPRQGEGYTF.

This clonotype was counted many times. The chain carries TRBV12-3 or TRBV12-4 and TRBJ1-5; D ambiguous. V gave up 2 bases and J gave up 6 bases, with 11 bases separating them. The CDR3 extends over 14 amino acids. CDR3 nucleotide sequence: TGTGCCAGCAGTTTATATGGTGAGAGTCAGCCCCAGCATTTT. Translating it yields CASSLYGESQPQHF.

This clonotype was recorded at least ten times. Written as DNA, the CDR3 is TGTGCCATCGGTACAGGGACGACCGGGGAGCTGTTTTTT. It specifies CAIGTGTTGELFF. This rearrangement joins TRBV24-1 to TRBJ2-2, with D possibly TRBD1 on 6 matching bases. CDR3 length: 13 amino acids. Per germline, CDR1 KGHDR and CDR2 SFDVKD. The V and J ends lost 11 bases and 5 bases respectively, with 14 bases between them.

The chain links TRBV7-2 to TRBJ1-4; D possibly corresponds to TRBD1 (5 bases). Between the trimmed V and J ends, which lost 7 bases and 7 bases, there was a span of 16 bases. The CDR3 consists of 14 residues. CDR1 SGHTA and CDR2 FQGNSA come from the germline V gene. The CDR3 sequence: CASTVGTVGEKLFF. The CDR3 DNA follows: TGTGCCAGCACCGTAGGGACGGTGGGTGAAAAACTGTTTTTT.

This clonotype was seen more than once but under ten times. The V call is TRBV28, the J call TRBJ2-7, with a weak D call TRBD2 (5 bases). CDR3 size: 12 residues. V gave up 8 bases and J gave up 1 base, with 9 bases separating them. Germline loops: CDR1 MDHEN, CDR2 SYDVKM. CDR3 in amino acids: CASGQRSYEQYF. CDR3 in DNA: TGTGCCAGCGGCCAGCGGTCCTACGAGCAGTACTTC.

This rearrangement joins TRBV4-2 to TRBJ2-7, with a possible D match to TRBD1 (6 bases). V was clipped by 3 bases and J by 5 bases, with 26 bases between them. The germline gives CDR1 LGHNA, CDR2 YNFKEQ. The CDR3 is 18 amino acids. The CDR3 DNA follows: TGTGCCAGCAGCCAGATCGTTCTCTCCGGGACAAGTATCCACGAGCAGTACTTC. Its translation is CASSQIVLSGTSIHEQYF.

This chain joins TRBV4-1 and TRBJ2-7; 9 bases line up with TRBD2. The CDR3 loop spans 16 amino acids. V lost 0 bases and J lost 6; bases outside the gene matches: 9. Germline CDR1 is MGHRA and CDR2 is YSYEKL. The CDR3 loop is CASSQDDSGSWAEQYF. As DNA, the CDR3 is TGCGCCAGCAGCCAAGATGATAGCGGGAGCTGGGCCGAGCAGTACTTC.

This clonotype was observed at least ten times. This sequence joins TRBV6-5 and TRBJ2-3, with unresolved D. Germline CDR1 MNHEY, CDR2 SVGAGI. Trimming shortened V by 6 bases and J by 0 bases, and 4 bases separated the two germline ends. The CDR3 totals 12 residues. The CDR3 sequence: CASRASTDTQYF. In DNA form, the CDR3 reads TGTGCCAGCAGGGCGAGCACAGATACGCAGTATTTT.

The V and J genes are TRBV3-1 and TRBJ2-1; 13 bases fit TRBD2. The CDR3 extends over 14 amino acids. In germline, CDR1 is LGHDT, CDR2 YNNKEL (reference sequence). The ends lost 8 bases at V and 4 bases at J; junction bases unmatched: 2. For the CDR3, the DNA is TGTGCCAGCGGACTAGCGGGGGCGTACAATGAGCAGTTCTTC. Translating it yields CASGLAGAYNEQFF.